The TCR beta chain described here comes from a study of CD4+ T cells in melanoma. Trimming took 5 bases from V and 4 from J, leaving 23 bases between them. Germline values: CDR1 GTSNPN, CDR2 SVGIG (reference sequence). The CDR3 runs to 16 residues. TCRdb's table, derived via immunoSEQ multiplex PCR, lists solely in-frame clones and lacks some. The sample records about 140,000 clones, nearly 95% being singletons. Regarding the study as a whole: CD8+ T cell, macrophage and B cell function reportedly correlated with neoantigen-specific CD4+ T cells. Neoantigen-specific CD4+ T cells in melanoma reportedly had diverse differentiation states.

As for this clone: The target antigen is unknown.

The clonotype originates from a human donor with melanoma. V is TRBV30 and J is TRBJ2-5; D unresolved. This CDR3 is CAWGSPPGLTAETQYF. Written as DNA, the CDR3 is TGTGCCTGGGGGTCACCCCCCGGGCTAACGGCAGAGACCCAGTACTTC.